This passage covers 27 T cell receptor beta chains from one sample sequenced in a study of T cell changes during pregnancy in multiple sclerosis. The table came from immunoSEQ multiplex PCR; TCRdb's copy has only in-frame clones and leaves some out. The table lists tens of thousands of clones, over 75% of them singletons, with less than 6% in the top ten. This sample comprised CD8+ T cells from peripheral blood mononuclear cells, obtained before pregnancy. The receptor set was obtained from a female donor with multiple sclerosis, enrolled in a pregnancy study.

Notes on this clone: At one end the junction does not follow the germline gene, possibly because of a read error. CDR3 residues: CASSQGRDSRYYEQFF. As DNA, the CDR3 is TGTGCCAGCAGCCAGGGAAGGGACTCCCGCTACTATGAGCAGTTCTTC. V and J are TRBV11-1 and TRBJ2-1; possibly TRBD2 for D (6 bases). The CDR3 sequence is 16 residues long. In germline, CDR1 is SGHAT, CDR2 FQDESV (reference sequence).

V usage is TRBV5-6 and J usage is TRBJ2-7; 10 nucleotides match TRBD1. Germline CDR1 and CDR2: SGHDT and YYEEEE. V was clipped by 4 bases and J by 5 bases; unmatched bases: 9. This CDR3 contains 15 residues. The CDR3: CASSAWTGGRHEQYF. The CDR3, as DNA: TGTGCCAGCAGCGCGTGGACAGGGGGTAGGCACGAGCAGTACTTC.

The chain carries TRBV19 and TRBJ2-1, with D maybe TRBD1 (6 bases). V lost 1 base, J lost 6 bases, and 7 bases lay in between. The CDR3 extends over 13 amino acids. Germline-derived CDR1 and CDR2 are LNHDA and SQIVND (reference sequence). CDR3 in amino acids: CASSIGTVNEQFF. For the CDR3, the DNA is TGTGCCAGTAGTATAGGGACAGTCAATGAGCAGTTCTTC.

This rearrangement joins TRBV19 to TRBJ2-2; no firm D call. This CDR3 is 13 amino acids long. CDR1 and CDR2 (germline): LNHDA, SQIVND (reference sequence). V lost 5 bases to trimming and J lost 4 bases, with 8 bases between them. The CDR3 DNA sequence: TGTGCCAGTAGTTATGGCGGCACCGGGGAGCTGTTTTTT. Its translation is CASSYGGTGELFF. Full variable domain (remainder filled in from reference TRBV19 and TRBJ2-2): DGGITQSPKYLFRKEGQNVTLSCEQNLNHDAMYWYRQDPGQGLRLIYYSQIVNDFQKGDIAEGYSVSREKKESFPLTVTSAQKNPTAFYLCASSYGGTGELFFGEGSRLTVL.

DNA of the CDR3: TGTGCCAGCATGGGAGTACAAGCTTTCTTT. Encoded protein: CASMGVQAFF. The J gene is TRBJ1-1, the V gene TRBV6-1; no definite D call. CDR1 is MNHNS, CDR2 SASEGT, per germline. Trimming took off 7 bases at V and 9 bases at J, with 9 bases between the two ends. CDR3 length: 10 amino acids.

CDR3 bases: TGTGCCAGCAGAGACAGGTCGGATCAGCCCCAGCATTTT. It yields the protein CASRDRSDQPQHF. The J gene is TRBJ1-5, the V gene TRBV2; tentatively, D is TRBD1 (6 bases). V lost 6 bases, J lost 5 bases, and 11 bases lay in between. This CDR3 has 13 residues. The V gene's germline CDR1 is SNHLY and CDR2 FYNNEI.

The gene calls are TRBV25-1 and TRBJ1-1, with no clear D. The V gene lost 0 bases and the J gene lost 5 bases, with 13 bases spanning the gap. Germline V lookup: CDR1 MGHDK, CDR2 SYGVNS. The CDR3 runs 15 residues. CDR3: CASSEYTDLKTEAFF. Written as DNA, the CDR3 is TGTGCCAGCAGTGAATATACAGACCTCAAGACTGAAGCTTTCTTT.

The chain links TRBV2 to TRBJ2-7; TRBD1 agrees at 12 bases. Trimming took 7 bases from V and 8 from J; bases not matched to a gene: 9. Germline CDR1 and CDR2: SNHLY and FYNNEI. The CDR3 runs 14 residues. CDR3 sequence reads: CASIGDRGPEKQYF. DNA for the CDR3: TGTGCCAGCATTGGGGACAGGGGGCCCGAGAAGCAGTACTTC.

As to this clone: One end of the junction does not line up with germline, which may come from a read error. In DNA, the CDR3 is TGTGCCAGCAGTTTATCTTTCGCCGCACGCGGGGCGGCGGTCTTT. This gives the protein CASSLSFAARGAAVF. The gene calls are TRBV27 and TRBJ1-1; maybe TRBD1 (5 bases). The CDR3 covers 15 residues. Looked up from germline, CDR1 is MNHEY and CDR2 is SMNVEV (reference sequence).

V gene TRBV20-1 combines with J gene TRBJ2-1; maybe TRBD2 (6 bases). Deletions cut 5 bases from V and 7 bases from J, with 9 bases between. Germline V gene sequence: CDR1 DFQATT, CDR2 SNEGSKA (reference sequence). The CDR3 sequence is 11 residues long. CDR3 residues: CSAPLANEQFF. In DNA, the CDR3 is TGCAGTGCTCCCCTAGCGAATGAGCAGTTCTTC.

Comments on this clone: Distinct nucleotide sequences in the sample also encode this CDR3. The chain joins TRBV5-6 to TRBJ2-7, with D tentatively TRBD1 (6 bases). The CDR3 has 12 amino acids. The germline V gene has CDR1 SGHDT and CDR2 YYEEEE. Trimming cost V 2 bases and J 6 bases, with 9 bases left between them. This CDR3 reads CASSFGGGEQYF. The CDR3 region has the DNA TGTGCCAGCAGCTTTGGGGGCGGCGAGCAGTACTTC.

The chain is built from TRBV30 and TRBJ1-1; D is possibly TRBD1 (6 bases). V shed 2 bases and J shed 6 bases, with 16 bases lying between them. The V gene's germline CDR1 is GTSNPN and CDR2 SVGIG (reference sequence). This CDR3 is built from 14 residues. Written as DNA, the CDR3 is TGTGCCTGGAGTATCCCAACAGGGTTTTCTGAAGCTTTCTTT. This sequence encodes CAWSIPTGFSEAFF.

This chain uses TRBV5-1 with TRBJ2-2; tentatively, D is TRBD2 (7 bases). The CDR3 sequence is 15 residues long. Germline values: CDR1 SGHRS, CDR2 YFSETQ. Trimming shortened V by 7 bases and J by 0 bases, and 13 bases separated the two germline ends. CDR3 DNA: TGCGCCAGCGCGTGGGGGGGGCCGAACACCGGGGAGCTGTTTTTT. This sequence encodes CASAWGGPNTGELFF.

V usage is TRBV9 and J usage is TRBJ2-1, with TRBD2 identical over 12 bases. Trimming removed 5 bases from V and 0 bases from J; junction bases left unmatched: 9. This CDR3 comprises 18 residues. Germline assignment: CDR1 SGDLS and CDR2 YYNGEE. CDR3 nucleotides: TGTGCCAGCAGTAGACTAGCGGGGGCCGTAAGCTCCTACAATGAGCAGTTCTTC. Protein sequence: CASSRLAGAVSSYNEQFF.

The rearrangement links TRBV13 to TRBJ2-3; 12 bases agree with TRBD2. CDR3 length: 16 residues. Germline CDR1 and CDR2: PRHDT and FYEKMQ (reference sequence). V gave up 4 bases and J gave up 5 bases; unmatched junction bases: 7. In DNA, the CDR3 is TGTGCCAGCAGCTACAGACTAGCGGGGGAGGTAGATACGCAGTATTTT. Amino acid sequence: CASSYRLAGEVDTQYF.

This rearrangement joins TRBV19 to TRBJ2-1, with D perhaps matching TRBD1 (5 bases). Germline V gene sequence: CDR1 LNHDA, CDR2 SQIVND (reference sequence). V lost 3 bases to trimming and J lost 5 bases, with 14 bases between them. The CDR3 has 15 residues. DNA for the CDR3: TGTGCCAGTAGTATCGACAGTTCGAGCAACAATGAGCAGTTCTTC. Translated, it gives CASSIDSSSNNEQFF. Combining the CDR3 with reference TRBV19 and TRBJ2-1 gives the whole variable domain DGGITQSPKYLFRKEGQNVTLSCEQNLNHDAMYWYRQDPGQGLRLIYYSQIVNDFQKGDIAEGYSVSREKKESFPLTVTSAQKNPTAFYLCASSIDSSSNNEQFFGPGTRLTVL.

This chain connects TRBV6-5 to TRBJ1-5; TRBD1 matches at 9 bases. The trim removed 3 bases at V and 9 bases at J, leaving 6 bases unmatched. The CDR3 loop spans 14 amino acids. The V gene's germline CDR1 is MNHEY and CDR2 SVGAGI. This chain's CDR3 is CASSYSGTGTPQHF. The CDR3 DNA reads as TGTGCCAGCAGTTATTCCGGGACAGGGACGCCCCAGCATTTT.

This clone appeared a few times. This rearrangement joins TRBV5-5 to TRBJ1-5; possibly TRBD1 for D (6 bases). V lost 0 bases and J 2 bases, leaving 12 bases between the germline ends. The CDR3 length is 16 residues. Germline assignment: CDR1 SGHKS and CDR2 YYEKEE (reference sequence). CDR3: CASSLAAGAGNQPQHF. CDR3 coding DNA: TGTGCCAGCAGCTTGGCCGCGGGGGCGGGCAATCAGCCCCAGCATTTT.

V is TRBV2 and J is TRBJ2-7; TRBD2 matches 11 bases. J was trimmed by 3 bases and V by 8 bases; bases with no gene match: 6. The CDR3 totals 14 residues. Germline V lookup: CDR1 SNHLY, CDR2 FYNNEI. The CDR3 DNA reads TGTGCCAGCGGGGAACTAGCGGGGGACTACGAGCAGTACTTC. It translates to CASGELAGDYEQYF.

The CDR3 coding sequence is TGTGCCAGCTCAACAAACTGGTCCCAGGGGTGGGGCTACACCTTC. Amino acids: CASSTNWSQGWGYTF. This sequence joins TRBV6-5 and TRBJ1-2; perhaps TRBD1 as D (6 bases). This CDR3 comprises 15 residues. Trimming left V 8 bases short and J 8 bases short, with 24 bases between. CDR1 and CDR2 (germline): MNHEY, SVGAGI.

CDR3 residues: CASGPGVGAFF. CDR3 DNA sequence: TGTGCCAGCGGGCCGGGGGTCGGAGCTTTCTTT. The rearrangement links TRBV7-9 to TRBJ1-1; the D gene is possibly TRBD1 (5 bases). Per germline, CDR1 SEHNR and CDR2 FQNEAQ (reference sequence). Trimming pared 8 bases from V and 10 bases from J, leaving 14 bases between. The CDR3 sequence is 11 residues long. Full variable domain (outside the CDR3, taken from reference TRBV7-9 and TRBJ1-1): DTGVSQNPRHKITKRGQNVTFRCDPISEHNRLYWYRQTLGQGPEFLTYFQNEAQLEKSRLLSDRFSAERPKGSFSTLEIQRTEQGDSAMYLCASGPGVGAFFGQGTRLTVV.

The chain is built from TRBV5-4 and TRBJ1-1; no firm D call. The CDR3 extends over 13 amino acids. Trimming took off 4 bases at V and 4 bases at J, with 11 bases between the two ends. Germline V gives CDR1 SGHNT, CDR2 YYREEE (reference sequence). The CDR3 sequence: CASSPYGLTEAFF. The CDR3 nucleotides read TGTGCCAGCAGCCCCTACGGACTCACTGAAGCTTTCTTT.

This clone was detected only a few times. This chain connects TRBV27 to TRBJ1-6, with a tentative D call TRBD1 (6 bases). CDR3 length: 15 residues. Trimming removed 5 bases at V and 3 bases at J, with 11 bases between. In germline, CDR1 is MNHEY, CDR2 SMNVEV (reference sequence). The CDR3 spells CASSRPGHYNSPLHF. The CDR3, as DNA: TGTGCCAGCAGTCGGCCGGGACACTATAATTCACCCCTCCACTTT.

The chain's CDR3 is CASSPGQGNTGELFF. The CDR3 DNA reads as TGTGCCAGCAGTCCGGGACAGGGGAACACCGGGGAGCTGTTTTTT. This chain uses TRBV5-4 with TRBJ2-2, with 9 bases aligning to TRBD1. V shed 5 bases, J shed 1 base, and the junction held 3 bases outside the gene matches. The CDR3 is 15 amino acids. CDR1 SGHNT and CDR2 YYREEE come from the germline V gene (reference sequence).

The rearrangement uses TRBV19 and TRBJ1-1; D is unclear. V dropped 7 bases and J dropped 2 bases, with 5 bases sitting between them. CDR3 size: 11 residues. Germline CDR1 and CDR2: LNHDA and SQIVND (reference sequence). The CDR3 sequence is CASIKNTEAFF. The CDR3 DNA sequence: TGTGCCAGTATTAAAAACACTGAAGCTTTCTTT.

This clone was picked up a small number of times. This chain joins TRBV5-4 and TRBJ1-2; no clear D gene. The V gene lost 6 bases and the J gene lost 5 bases, with 17 bases spanning the gap. CDR3 size: 14 residues. Looked up from germline, CDR1 is SGHNT and CDR2 is YYREEE (reference sequence). Here the CDR3 reads CASTLSGTRYGYTF. CDR3 DNA sequence: TGTGCCAGCACCCTCTCTGGTACCAGATATGGCTACACCTTC.

V usage is TRBV7-3 and J usage is TRBJ1-2, with 8 bases lining up with TRBD1. CDR3 length: 15 amino acids. Per germline, CDR1 SGHTA and CDR2 FQGTGA. V shed 5 bases and J 5 bases; nucleotides not matched to a gene: 10. CDR3 residues: CASSPSGTGLYGYTF. The DNA for the CDR3 is TGTGCCAGCAGCCCCTCCGGGACAGGACTTTATGGCTACACCTTC.